The rows below give T cell receptor beta chains drawn from one sample of a study of cytomegalovirus exposure and HLA in healthy donors. The protocol was immunoSEQ multiplex PCR, while the TCRdb copy is restricted to in-frame clones and leaves out a portion. The profile shows some 150,000 clones, around nine tenths of them singletons. Sequences were obtained from PBMCs. The receptors shown here come from a woman aged 25 to 39 in good health and CMV-seronegative. CDR3s include the opening cysteine and the closing phenylalanine or tryptophan. The D gene is left open where the match is weak. The listing skips clone size in some rows; elsewhere it reads once, few, many or a size class.

d_call clone_size j_call v_call cdr3_nt cdr3_aa
- few TRBJ1-1 TRBV6-1 TGTGCCAGCAGTAGAGATAGGAACACTGAAGCTTTCTTT CASSRDRNTEAFF
- - TRBJ2-1 TRBV18 TGTGCCAGCTCATCCCGAGGTTACAATGAGCAGTTCTTC CASSSRGYNEQFF
- - TRBJ1-2 TRBV7-2 TGTGCCAGCAGCCTAACGACAGAACGCCTCTTC CASSLTTERLF
TRBD2 - TRBJ2-1 TRBV5-6 TGTGCCAGCAGCCCACCGGGGGGTTTCAATGAGCAGTTCTTC CASSPPGGFNEQFF
- - TRBJ1-2 TRBV5-1 TGCGCCAGCACCTTGGGGCTCGTCCCAAACTATGGCTACACCTTC CASTLGLVPNYGYTF
TRBD1 once TRBJ1-4 TRBV6-5 TGTGCCAGCAGCTCGGACAGGGGGAGTGAAAAACTGTTTTTT CASSSDRGSEKLFF
TRBD2 once TRBJ2-5 TRBV7-2 TGTGCCAGCAGCCGCGGGGGCCAAGAGACCCAGTACTTC CASSRGGQETQYF
- - TRBJ2-7 TRBV5-6 TGTGCCAGCAGCCCCGGGGATTACGAGCAGTACTTC CASSPGDYEQYF
TRBD1 - TRBJ1-6 TRBV30 TGTGCCTGGAGTAGGCAGGGGGGTGTCCCCCTCCACTTT CAWSRQGGVPLHF
- - TRBJ1-1 TRBV29-1 TGCAGCGTTGAAGAGGGAGGGGGGGTGAACACTGAAGCTTTCTTT CSVEEGGGVNTEAFF
- - TRBJ1-2 TRBV5-4 TGTGCCAGCGTCGACGGCCCGCAACAGATCGCCAATGGCTACACCTTC CASVDGPQQIANGYTF
TRBD1 - TRBJ1-5 TRBV19 TGTGCCAGTAGTATGGATGCCCAGGGGGATCAGCCCCAGCATTTT CASSMDAQGDQPQHF
TRBD1 - TRBJ1-1 TRBV19 TGTGCCAGCCGGACAGGGCGGTGGACTGAAGCTTTCTTT CASRTGRWTEAFF
- - TRBJ2-1 TRBV6-5 TGTGCCAGCAGTTACTCGCCCGCGAGCAATGAGCAGTTCTTC CASSYSPASNEQFF
TRBD1 - TRBJ2-7 TRBV6-1 TGTGCCAGCAGTGAGGGACAGACCTACGAGCAGTACTTC CASSEGQTYEQYF